The rows below give T cell receptor beta chains drawn from one sample of a study of cytomegalovirus exposure and HLA in healthy donors. This table comes from immunoSEQ multiplex PCR, and its TCRdb copy is limited to in-frame clones, with some not included. The table shows about 200,000 clones, with roughly three quarters occurring only once. The sequencing input was PBMCs. The origin of the receptors is a man aged 50-59 years in good health and CMV-seronegative. CDR3s include the opening cysteine and the closing phenylalanine or tryptophan. A D gene is named only where the DNA matches it firmly. Expanded clones get a size class; other rows say once, few or many, or leave the size out.

CDR3 protein	CDR3 DNA	clone size	V gene	J gene	D gene
CASSITGSTEAFF	TGCGCCAGCAGCATAACAGGAAGCACTGAAGCTTTCTTT	-	TRBV5-1	TRBJ1-1	-
CASSSRQGSYEQYF	TGTGCCAGCAGTTCACGACAGGGCTCCTACGAGCAGTACTTC	-	TRBV11-2	TRBJ2-7	TRBD1
CASSVGVAGPYEQYF	TGTGCCAGCAGCGTAGGTGTGGCGGGTCCCTACGAGCAGTACTTC	-	TRBV6-1	TRBJ2-7	-
CASAGGGENTGELFF	TGTGCCAGCGCCGGGGGGGGAGAGAACACCGGGGAGCTGTTTTTT	-	TRBV2	TRBJ2-2	TRBD2
CASSAATTYEQYF	TGTGCCAGCAGTGCGGCCACTACCTACGAGCAGTACTTC	-	TRBV2	TRBJ2-7	-
CASSLSSDFHGYTF	TGTGCCAGCAGTTTATCTTCAGATTTTCATGGCTACACCTTC	-	TRBV27	TRBJ1-2	-
CASSPGASGSSYNEQFF	TGTGCCAGCAGCCCAGGTGCTAGCGGAAGCTCCTACAATGAGCAGTTCTTC	-	TRBV7-3	TRBJ2-1	TRBD2
CASSPWEAAVSNQPQHF	TGTGCCAGCAGCCCCTGGGAGGCGGCTGTCAGCAATCAGCCCCAGCATTTT	-	TRBV7-8	TRBJ1-5	-
CASSSRGLHEQYF	TGTGCCAGCAGTTCTCGGGGACTCCACGAGCAGTACTTC	-	TRBV27	TRBJ2-7	-
CASSNGGSGQPQHF	TGTGCCAGCAGTAATGGTGGGAGTGGACAGCCCCAGCATTTT	few	TRBV28	TRBJ1-5	-
CASQGAGQPQHF	TGTGCCAGCCAGGGGGCAGGTCAGCCCCAGCATTTT	-	TRBV28	TRBJ1-5	TRBD1
CASSLLAGGKETQYF	TGTGCCAGCAGCTTACTGGCAGGGGGCAAAGAGACCCAGTACTTC	-	TRBV7-3	TRBJ2-5	TRBD1
CASSVTGVGTGELFF	TGTGCCAGCAGCGTTACGGGGGTCGGCACCGGGGAGCTGTTTTTT	-	TRBV9	TRBJ2-2	-
CASSERQEGLAKGRSYNEQFF	TGTGCCAGCAGTGAGCGGCAGGAGGGACTAGCAAAGGGAAGGTCCTACAATGAGCAGTTCTTC	-	TRBV2	TRBJ2-1	TRBD2
CASRTNLNTEAFF	TGTGCCAGCCGGACTAACTTGAACACTGAAGCTTTCTTT	few	TRBV7-9	TRBJ1-1	-
CASSAGQGRGQPQHF	TGTGCCAGCAGTGCTGGACAGGGAAGAGGTCAGCCCCAGCATTTT	-	TRBV2	TRBJ1-5	TRBD1
CATTDLSWEVKTEAFF	-	-	TRBV28	TRBJ1-1	-
CASSLFPGNYGYTF	TGTGCCAGCAGCTTATTTCCGGGTAACTATGGCTACACCTTC	-	TRBV7-8	TRBJ1-2	-
CASSVDSEETQYF	TGTGCCAGCAGCGTGGACAGTGAAGAGACCCAGTACTTC	-	TRBV5-4	TRBJ2-5	-
CASSPNRDSRPNYGYTF	TGTGCCAGCTCACCTAATAGGGACAGTCGGCCTAACTATGGCTACACCTTC	-	TRBV18	TRBJ1-2	TRBD1
CASSPLAGVPDTQYF	TGTGCCAGCAGCCCACTAGCGGGAGTTCCAGATACGCAGTATTTT	-	TRBV7-9	TRBJ2-3	TRBD2
CASNGGYEQYF	TGTGCCAGCAACGGGGGCTACGAGCAGTACTTC	-	TRBV6-5	TRBJ2-7	-
CASRDPGNTEAFF	TGTGCCAGCAGAGACCCGGGGAACACTGAAGCTTTCTTT	-	TRBV28	TRBJ1-1	-
CASSPQETQYF	TGTGCCAGCTCACCTCAGGAGACCCAGTACTTC	-	TRBV18	TRBJ2-5	-
CASSFASGGSYNEQFF	TGCGCCAGCAGCTTTGCTAGCGGTGGATCCTACAATGAGCAGTTCTTC	-	TRBV5-1	TRBJ2-1	TRBD2
CASSDLADSRWETQYF	TGTGCCAGCAGTGATCTCGCGGACAGCCGTTGGGAGACCCAGTACTTC	few	TRBV25-1	TRBJ2-5	-
CASSGGLAGVTDTQYF	TGTGCCAGCAGCGGGGGGCTAGCGGGAGTCACAGATACGCAGTATTTT	-	TRBV5-4	TRBJ2-3	TRBD2